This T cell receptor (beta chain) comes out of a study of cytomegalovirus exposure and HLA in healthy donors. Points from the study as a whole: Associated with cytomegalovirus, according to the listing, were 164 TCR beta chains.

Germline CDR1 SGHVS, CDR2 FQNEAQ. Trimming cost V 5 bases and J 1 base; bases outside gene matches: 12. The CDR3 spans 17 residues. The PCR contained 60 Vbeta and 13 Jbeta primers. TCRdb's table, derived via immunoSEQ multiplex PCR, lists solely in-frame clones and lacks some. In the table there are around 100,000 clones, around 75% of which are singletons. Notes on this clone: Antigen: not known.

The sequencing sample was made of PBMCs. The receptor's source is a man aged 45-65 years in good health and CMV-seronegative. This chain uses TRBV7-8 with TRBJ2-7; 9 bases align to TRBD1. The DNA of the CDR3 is TGTGCCAGCAGCACTAGGGTAACAGGGGGCCAATCCTACGAGCAGTACTTC. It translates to CASSTRVTGGQSYEQYF.